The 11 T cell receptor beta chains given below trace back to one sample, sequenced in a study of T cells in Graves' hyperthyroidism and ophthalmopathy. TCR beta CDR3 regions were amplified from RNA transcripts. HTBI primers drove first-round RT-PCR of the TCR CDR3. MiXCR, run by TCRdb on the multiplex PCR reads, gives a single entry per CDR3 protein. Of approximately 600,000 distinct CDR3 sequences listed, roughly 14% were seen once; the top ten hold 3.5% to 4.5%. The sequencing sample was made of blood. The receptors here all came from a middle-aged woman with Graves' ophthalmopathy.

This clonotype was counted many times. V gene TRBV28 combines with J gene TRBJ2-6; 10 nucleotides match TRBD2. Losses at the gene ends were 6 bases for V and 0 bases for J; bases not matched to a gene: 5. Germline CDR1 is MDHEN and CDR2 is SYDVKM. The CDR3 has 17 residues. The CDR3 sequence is CASRIAGGYSGANVLTF. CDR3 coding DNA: TGTGCCAGCAGAATAGCGGGAGGCTACTCTGGGGCCAACGTCCTGACTTTC.

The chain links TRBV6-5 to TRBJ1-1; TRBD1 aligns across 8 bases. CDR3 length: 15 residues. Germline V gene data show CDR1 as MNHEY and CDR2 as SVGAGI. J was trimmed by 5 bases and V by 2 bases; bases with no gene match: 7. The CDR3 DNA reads TGTGCCAGCAGTTACCCTCAGGGGGCTCGGACTGAAGCTTTCTTT. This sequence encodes CASSYPQGARTEAFF.

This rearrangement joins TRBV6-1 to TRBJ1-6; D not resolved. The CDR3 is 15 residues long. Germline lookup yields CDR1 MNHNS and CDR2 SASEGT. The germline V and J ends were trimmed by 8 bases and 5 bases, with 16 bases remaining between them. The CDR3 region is CASGDGFFDNSPLHF. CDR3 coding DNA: TGTGCCAGCGGAGACGGGTTTTTCGATAATTCACCCCTCCACTTT.

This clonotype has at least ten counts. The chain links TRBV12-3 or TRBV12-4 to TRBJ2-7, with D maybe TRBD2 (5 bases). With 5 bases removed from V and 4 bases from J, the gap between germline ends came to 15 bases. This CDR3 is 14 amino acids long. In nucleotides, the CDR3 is TGTGCCAGCAGTCCTTGGACCGGGAATTACGAGCAGTACTTC. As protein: CASSPWTGNYEQYF.

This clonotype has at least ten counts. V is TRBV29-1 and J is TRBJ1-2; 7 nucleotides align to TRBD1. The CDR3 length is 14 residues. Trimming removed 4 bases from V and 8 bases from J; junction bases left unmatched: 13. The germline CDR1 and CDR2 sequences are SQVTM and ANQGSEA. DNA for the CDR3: TGCAGCGTTGGGCCCTCTGGACAGGCGGAAGGCTACACCTTC. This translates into CSVGPSGQAEGYTF.

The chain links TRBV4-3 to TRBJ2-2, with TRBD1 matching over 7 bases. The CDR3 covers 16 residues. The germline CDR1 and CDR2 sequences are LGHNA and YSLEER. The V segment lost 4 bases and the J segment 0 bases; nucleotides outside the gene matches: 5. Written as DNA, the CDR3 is TGCGCCAGCAGCCTTTGGGACAGATCGAACACCGGGGAGCTGTTTTTT. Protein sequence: CASSLWDRSNTGELFF.

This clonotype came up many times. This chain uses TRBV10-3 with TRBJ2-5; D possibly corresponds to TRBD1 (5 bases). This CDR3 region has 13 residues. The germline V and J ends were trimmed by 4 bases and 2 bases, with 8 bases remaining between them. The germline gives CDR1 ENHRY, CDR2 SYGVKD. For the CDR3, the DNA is TGTGCCATCAGTGGGACATTACAAGAGACCCAGTACTTC. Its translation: CAISGTLQETQYF.

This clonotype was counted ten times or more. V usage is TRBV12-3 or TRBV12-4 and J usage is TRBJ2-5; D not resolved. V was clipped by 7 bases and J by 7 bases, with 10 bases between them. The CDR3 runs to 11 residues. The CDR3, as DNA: TGTGCCAGCACCTTGGGTGGGACCCAGTACTTC. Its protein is CASTLGGTQYF.

The CDR3 here is CASSFYPGASTGELFF. The CDR3 DNA reads TGTGCCAGCAGCTTTTACCCGGGGGCGTCCACCGGGGAGCTGTTTTTT. The chain joins TRBV11-2 to TRBJ2-2; D may match TRBD1 or TRBD2 (6 bases each). Trimming removed 3 bases at V and 4 bases at J, with 15 bases between. This CDR3 has 16 amino acids. Germline values: CDR1 SGHAT, CDR2 FQNNGV.

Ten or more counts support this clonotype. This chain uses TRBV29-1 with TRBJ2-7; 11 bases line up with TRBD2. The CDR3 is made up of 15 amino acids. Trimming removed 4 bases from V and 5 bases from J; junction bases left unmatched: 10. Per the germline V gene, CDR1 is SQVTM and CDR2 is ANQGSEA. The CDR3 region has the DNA TGCAGCGTTGGGAGGACTAGCGGGTTTCAAGACGAGCAGTACTTC. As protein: CSVGRTSGFQDEQYF.

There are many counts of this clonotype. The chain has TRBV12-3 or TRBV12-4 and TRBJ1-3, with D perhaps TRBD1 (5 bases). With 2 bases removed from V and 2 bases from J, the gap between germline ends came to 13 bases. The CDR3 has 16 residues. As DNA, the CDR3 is TGTGCCAGCAGTTTATTGTTGCGGGGGACTGGAAACACCATATATTTT. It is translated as CASSLLLRGTGNTIYF.